The sequence of this T cell receptor (beta chain) was determined in a study of blood T cell repertoires in COVID-19. Whole-study context: PBMCs, B-cell-depleted T cells, or T cells provided the cDNA or gDNA that made up the material.

Method: immunoSEQ multiplex PCR; TCRdb's copy keeps in-frame clones and lacks some. The sample has about 150,000 clones, roughly 84% seen once. CDR1 is SQVTM and CDR2 is ANQGSEA in the germline V gene. The CDR3 has 13 amino acids. V lost 6 bases to trimming and J lost 4 bases; unmatched junction nucleotides: 6. Those enrolled, adults aged roughly 18 to 89 years, came from about two dozen US areas. Membership in each cohort depended on participant-reported clinical history. What was sequenced was PBMCs or T cells enriched from blood (not recorded which). The source of this sequence is a woman aged 45-65 years who had been exposed to COVID-19. This rearrangement joins TRBV29-1 to TRBJ1-2, with TRBD1 matching over 9 bases. The CDR3 coding sequence is TGCAGCGTACAGGGGGCGAAGGGCTATGGCTACACCTTC. Protein product: CSVQGAKGYGYTF.